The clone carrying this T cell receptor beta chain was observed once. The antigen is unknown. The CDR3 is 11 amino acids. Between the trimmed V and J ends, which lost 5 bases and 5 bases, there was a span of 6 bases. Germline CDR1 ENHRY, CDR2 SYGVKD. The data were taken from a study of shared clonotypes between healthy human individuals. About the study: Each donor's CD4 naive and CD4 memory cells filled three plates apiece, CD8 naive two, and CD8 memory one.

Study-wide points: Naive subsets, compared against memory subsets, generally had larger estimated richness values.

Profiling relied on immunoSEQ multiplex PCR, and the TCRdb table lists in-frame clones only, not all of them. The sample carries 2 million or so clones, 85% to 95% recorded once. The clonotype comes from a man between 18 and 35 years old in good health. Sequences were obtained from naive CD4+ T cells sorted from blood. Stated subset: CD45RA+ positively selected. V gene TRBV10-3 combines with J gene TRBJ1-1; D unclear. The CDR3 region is CAISMRTEAFF. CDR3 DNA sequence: TGTGCCATCAGTATGAGAACTGAAGCTTTCTTT.